These T cell receptor beta chains were read from a single sample in a study of T cell repertoires in ileal Crohn's disease. Method: immunoSEQ multiplex PCR; TCRdb's copy keeps in-frame clones and lacks some. The table records roughly 5,800 clones, 95% of them present only once. Sequencing was done on a sample of ileal tissue. The receptors come from an adult with Crohn's disease. CDR3s include the opening cysteine and the closing phenylalanine or tryptophan. The D gene is left open where the match is weak. Some rows have no size entry. The others give once, few or many, or a class for an expanded clone.

CDR3aa	CDR3nt	j_gene	abundance	v_gene	d_gene
CSVADGGNQPQHF	TGCAGCGTGGCTGACGGGGGCAATCAGCCCCAGCATTTT	TRBJ1-5	-	TRBV29-1	-
CASRQGTSPQHF	TGTGCCAGTAGACAGGGAACGTCACCCCAGCATTTT	TRBJ1-5	-	TRBV7-9	TRBD1
CASSHDRGTEAFF	TGTGCCAGCAGTCACGACAGGGGCACTGAAGCTTTCTTT	TRBJ1-1	-	TRBV14	TRBD1
CASSYMGSFNQPQHF	TGTGCCAGCAGTTACATGGGCAGCTTCAATCAGCCCCAGCATTTT	TRBJ1-5	once	TRBV6-6	-
CAISEVRPGGELFF	TGTGCCATCAGTGAAGTCCGGCCGGGAGGGGAGCTGTTTTTT	TRBJ2-2	once	TRBV10-3	-
CAISESTVIGSPLHF	TGTGCCATCAGTGAGTCGACGGTCATCGGGTCACCCCTCCACTTT	TRBJ1-6	-	TRBV10-3	-
CASSYEGRAGNQPQHF	TGTGCCAGCAGTTACGAGGGTCGGGCTGGGAATCAGCCCCAGCATTTT	TRBJ1-5	-	TRBV6-6	-
CASSFITDSSTHYGYTF	TGTGCCAGCAGCTTCATCACGGACAGCTCCACTCACTATGGCTACACCTTC	TRBJ1-2	-	TRBV7-2	-
CASTRQGFDQPQHF	TGTGCCAGCACTCGACAGGGGTTCGATCAGCCCCAGCATTTT	TRBJ1-5	-	TRBV2	TRBD1
CASSLPQGGTGNTIYF	TGCGCCAGCAGCCTACCACAGGGGGGGACTGGAAACACCATATATTTT	TRBJ1-3	-	TRBV5-1	TRBD1
CASSFKGWRDGYTF	TGTGCCAGCAGTTTTAAGGGGTGGCGTGATGGCTACACCTTC	TRBJ1-2	-	TRBV28	-
CASSIGWRGGQVTQYF	TGTGCCAGTAGTATTGGGTGGCGGGGGGGCCAGGTTACGCAGTATTTT	TRBJ2-3	-	TRBV19	TRBD2
CASREQLREAQYF	TGTGCCAGCAGAGAGCAGCTAAGGGAGGCCCAGTACTTC	TRBJ2-5	-	TRBV2	-
CASSQDRFGLTDTQYF	TGTGCCAGCAGCCAAGATCGCTTCGGACTGACCGATACGCAGTATTTT	TRBJ2-3	once	TRBV14	-
CASSQMSNSETQYF	TGTGCCAGCAGCCAAATGTCGAACTCGGAGACCCAGTACTTC	TRBJ2-5	-	TRBV4-2	-
CASSSQQGNTEAFF	TGTGCCAGCAGCTCCCAACAGGGGAACACTGAAGCTTTCTTT	TRBJ1-1	once	TRBV7-2	-
CASSLVAGTGGTEAFF	TGTGCCAGCAGCTTAGTAGCCGGGACAGGGGGCACTGAAGCTTTCTTT	TRBJ1-1	-	TRBV7-9	TRBD1
CASQASDRVISPLHF	TGTGCCAGCCAAGCTTCCGACAGGGTTATTTCACCCCTCCACTTT	TRBJ1-6	-	TRBV5-6	TRBD1
CASSLGGAITYEQYF	TGTGCCAGCAGTTTAGGGGGGGCAATTACCTACGAGCAGTACTTC	TRBJ2-7	-	TRBV28	-
CATSRVGGTNEKLFF	TGTGCCACCAGCAGAGTCGGGGGGACTAATGAAAAACTGTTTTTT	TRBJ1-4	-	TRBV15	-
CASRGSGQNSPLHF	TGTGCCAGCAGGGGGAGTGGCCAGAATTCACCCCTCCACTTT	TRBJ1-6	-	TRBV5-5	-
CASSEGRGSNTIYF	TGTGCCAGCAGTGAAGGCAGGGGAAGCAACACCATATATTTT	TRBJ1-3	-	TRBV6-1	-
CASSFSGRGTEAFF	TGTGCCAGCAGCTTCTCCGGGAGGGGGACTGAAGCTTTCTTT	TRBJ1-1	-	TRBV5-4	-
CASSLDHYKTQYF	TGTGCCAGCAGCTTGGATCACTATAAGACCCAGTACTTC	TRBJ2-5	-	TRBV5-4	-
CASSVDSHPYNEQFF	TGTGCCAGCAGCGTAGACTCGCACCCGTACAATGAGCAGTTCTTC	TRBJ2-1	-	TRBV9	-
CASSLRDRGYSNQPQHF	TGTGCCAGCTCACTCCGGGACAGGGGGTATAGCAATCAGCCCCAGCATTTT	TRBJ1-5	-	TRBV18	TRBD1
CASSLVGAGYGYTF	TGTGCCAGCAGCTTGGTGGGGGCGGGCTATGGCTACACCTTC	TRBJ1-2	-	TRBV5-6	-
CASSSTTGTGAGELFF	TGCGCCAGCAGCTCCACTACCGGGACAGGGGCCGGGGAGCTGTTTTTT	TRBJ2-2	-	TRBV5-1	TRBD1
CASSQEAGGGSLNYGYTF	TGCGCCAGCAGCCAAGAAGCGGGGGGGGGAAGTCTCAACTATGGCTACACCTTC	TRBJ1-2	-	TRBV4-3	-
CASSLASKGAKSPLHF	TGCGCCAGCAGCTTGGCCTCTAAGGGGGCAAAATCACCCCTCCACTTT	TRBJ1-6	-	TRBV5-1	TRBD1
CSVLRQGSKETQYF	TGCAGCGTTTTACGACAGGGGTCTAAAGAGACCCAGTACTTC	TRBJ2-5	once	TRBV29-1	TRBD1
CASSLRSGGYTEAFF	TGTGCCAGCAGCCTACGGAGTGGAGGGTACACTGAAGCTTTCTTT	TRBJ1-1	-	TRBV9	-
CASRTGMNTGELFF	TGCGCCAGCAGAACCGGGATGAACACCGGGGAGCTGTTTTTT	TRBJ2-2	-	TRBV5-1	-
CASSFSGGHYNEQFF	TGTGCCAGCAGCTTTAGCGGGGGCCACTACAATGAGCAGTTCTTC	TRBJ2-1	-	TRBV7-3	TRBD2
CASSPKLGALLVAQYF	TGTGCCAGCAGTCCGAAGTTGGGGGCCCTGTTGGTGGCCCAGTACTTC	TRBJ2-5	-	TRBV28	-
CASSPGPGEPPFEQYF	TGTGCCAGCAGCCCAGGACCGGGAGAGCCGCCTTTCGAGCAGTACTTC	TRBJ2-7	-	TRBV11-2	-
CASRIWGTGPAPLHF	TGTGCCAGCAGAATCTGGGGAACAGGGCCCGCCCCCCTCCACTTT	TRBJ1-6	-	TRBV28	-
CASSQRNSPAGELFF	TGTGCCAGCAGCCAGAGGAACTCCCCTGCCGGGGAGCTGTTTTTT	TRBJ2-2	-	TRBV7-2	-
CASIQVNRKNTEAFF	TGTGCCAGTATACAGGTAAATAGGAAAAACACTGAAGCTTTCTTT	TRBJ1-1	-	TRBV6-1	-
CASSSTGEQPQHF	TGTGCCAGCAGCTCAACCGGAGAACAGCCCCAGCATTTT	TRBJ1-5	-	TRBV7-2	-
CASSIVSGFEQYF	TGTGCCAGTAGTATAGTAAGCGGGTTCGAGCAGTACTTC	TRBJ2-7	-	TRBV19	-
CASSTWTGYTEKLFF	TGTGCCAGCAGCACATGGACAGGTTATACTGAAAAACTGTTTTTT	TRBJ1-4	-	TRBV28	TRBD1
CASSQEARGDLYGYTF	TGTGCCAGCAGCCAAGAGGCCAGGGGGGACCTCTATGGCTACACCTTC	TRBJ1-2	once	TRBV4-2	TRBD1
CASSFTGYGYTF	TGTGCCAGCAGCTTTACAGGCTATGGCTACACCTTC	TRBJ1-2	-	TRBV7-9	-
CASIQGAGGYTF	TGTGCCAGCATTCAGGGGGCGGGTGGCTACACCTTC	TRBJ1-2	-	TRBV6-6	TRBD1
CASRLAGLGSPLHF	TGTGCCAGCAGACTTGCGGGGTTAGGTTCACCCCTCCACTTT	TRBJ1-6	-	TRBV27	-
CATQERNEQFF	TGTGCCACCCAAGAGAGGAATGAGCAGTTCTTC	TRBJ2-1	few	TRBV19	-
CASRSQGFSSGANVLTF	TGTGCCAGTCGATCTCAGGGGTTTAGCTCTGGGGCCAACGTCCTGACTTTC	TRBJ2-6	-	TRBV19	-
CASSLPGWNEQFF	TGTGCCAGCAGCTTGCCGGGTTGGAATGAGCAGTTCTTC	TRBJ2-1	-	TRBV11-3	-
CASSDVIRTGGISEQFF	TGTGCCAGCAGCGATGTGATTCGGACAGGGGGAATTAGTGAGCAGTTCTTC	TRBJ2-1	-	TRBV9	TRBD1
CASSTGQIGYTF	TGTGCCAGTAGTACGGGACAGATAGGCTACACCTTC	TRBJ1-2	once	TRBV19	TRBD1
CASSPVAGQAHQPQHF	TGCGCCAGCAGCCCCGTGGCGGGACAGGCTCATCAGCCCCAGCATTTT	TRBJ1-5	few	TRBV4-1	TRBD1
CASSLLEGRGEKLFF	TGCGCCAGCAGCTTGTTGGAAGGTCGCGGTGAAAAACTGTTTTTT	TRBJ1-4	-	TRBV5-1	-
CASSLDRSDSPLHF	TGTGCCAGCAGCCTCGACAGATCGGATTCACCCCTCCACTTT	TRBJ1-6	-	TRBV5-4	-
CASSDRGGREQYF	TGTGCCAGCAGCGATCGGGGGGGCAGGGAGCAGTACTTC	TRBJ2-7	-	TRBV6-5	TRBD2